Below, one TCR beta chain is given with its context. What it binds is unknown. The assay was immunoSEQ multiplex PCR, and TCRdb's table has in-frame clones only and misses some. This sample yields 20,000 to 30,000 clones, of which around 85% are seen a single time; approximately 0.69% belongs to the top ten. The data were obtained in a study of T cells in narcolepsy. Study-wide context: Patients with NT1 or NT2 and healthy control donors were enrolled.

The study's findings and limits: Same-patient CSF and blood CD4+ T cell clonotypes included HCRT-specific and TRIB2-specific autoreactive ones. Some memory CD4+ repertoires had no autoreactive clone sequences. Blood of same and different patients, but not healthy controls, reportedly held recurring autoreactive clonotypes.

Per germline, CDR1 SGHVS and CDR2 FNYEAQ. The CDR3 runs 16 residues. V was clipped by 5 bases and J by 5 bases; unmatched bases: 11. Sequencing used CD45RA- memory CD4+ T cells from PBMCs. V usage is TRBV7-6 and J usage is TRBJ2-7; 11 bases align to TRBD1. The clonotype originates from a human donor with narcolepsy. CDR3 loop: CASSQKAGQGEDEQYF. DNA for the CDR3: TGTGCCAGCAGCCAAAAGGCGGGACAGGGGGAAGACGAGCAGTACTTC.